This T cell receptor beta chain was sequenced during a study of siplizumab effects on memory and regulatory T cells (dated by TCRdb to 2018 to 2020). In terms of the full investigation: The effect of the anti-CD2 antibody siplizumab on alloreactive T-cell subsets was examined in allogeneic mixed lymphocyte reactions constructed from human PBMCs.

Sorted unstimulated T cells, along with proliferating T cells recovered from mixed lymphocyte reactions, underwent TCRbeta CDR3 sequencing. Fresh whole blood from about 10 HLA-typed healthy donors served as the source for isolating PBMCs. To map where alloreactive clones came from, CD4+ regulatory T cells in the unstimulated state were FACS-sorted. Of note for this clone: No cognate antigen has been identified for it. The input lacks base qualities; no much larger clone sits a single base away.

Overall results and qualifications from the work: Because sequences at frequencies below about 10^-5 were poorly captured, only a minor fraction of alloreactive clones could be mapped back to unstimulated subsets. Unstimulated naive T cells appeared more diverse than memory T cells, and naive cells seemed to contribute substantially to the alloresponse. The cumulative frequency of alloreactive sequences that could be traced back to unstimulated CD4+ memory T cells was significantly reduced by siplizumab. About 75-96% of proliferating CD4+ or CD8+ clones could not be given a naive or memory phenotype. Among mappable alloreactive CD4+ clones, an average Treg-derived fraction of about 70% was observed with siplizumab, compared with approximately 26% in control reactions. Whether proliferating Tregs from siplizumab cultures actually had suppressive function was not functionally confirmed.

The library was generated by the immunoSEQ multiplex PCR assay. About 9.1 x 10^4 TCR templates per sample were assayed on the deep sequencing platform. Genomic DNA extracted from sorted T cells was used for TCRbeta CDR3 sequencing. The source study handled its data this way. Clonal analysis of TCRbeta CDR3 data was done in the R programming language. Unstimulated samples were compared with post-reaction CFSE-low samples to define alloreactive CD4+ and CD8+ clones. By matching sequences to the repertoires of sorted unstimulated Treg and non-Treg cells, each alloreactive CD4+ clone was assigned a regulatory or non-regulatory origin. The table comes from immuneACCESS by way of TCRdb, which keeps in-frame sequences with V and J called. Part of the clones is missing from these tables; in studies checked, under half for an unresolved V gene and the rest for unknown reasons. D and trimming were read from the DNA, whereas the V and J calls and clone size are those reported in that table. This sample has about 100,000 clones in its table, and about 90% of those were observed once. Of the sample, 0.65% to 0.8% falls within the top ten clones.

Reading the germline V gene (reference sequence) gives CDR1 LNHDA and CDR2 SQIVND. V trim: 6 bases; J trim: 6 bases; unmatched bases: 9. From the cysteine up to the phenylalanine, the CDR3 has a length of 15 residues. The kept DNA is CDR3 alone, 45 bases in frame from the first base. The sequenced sample was Tregs sorted from blood. This clonotype was obtained from a human donor in good health. The chain couples TRBV19 to TRBJ1-5; the central 9 bases match TRBD1. The DNA is as follows: TGTGCCAGTAGAGCCGGCGGACAGGGGACTCAGCCCCAGCATTTT. Its protein reads: CASRAGGQGTQPQHF.